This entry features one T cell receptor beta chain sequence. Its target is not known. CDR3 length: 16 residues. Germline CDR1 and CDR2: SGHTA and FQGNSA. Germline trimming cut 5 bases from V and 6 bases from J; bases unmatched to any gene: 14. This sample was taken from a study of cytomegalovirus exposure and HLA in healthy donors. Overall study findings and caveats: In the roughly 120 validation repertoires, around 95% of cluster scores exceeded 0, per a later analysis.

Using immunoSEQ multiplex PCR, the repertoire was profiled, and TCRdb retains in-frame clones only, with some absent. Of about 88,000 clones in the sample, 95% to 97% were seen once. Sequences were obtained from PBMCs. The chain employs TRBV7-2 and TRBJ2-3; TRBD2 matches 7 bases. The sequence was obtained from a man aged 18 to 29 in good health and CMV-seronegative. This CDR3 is CASSPMGLAVSDTQYF. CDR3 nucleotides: TGTGCCAGCAGCCCTATGGGCCTAGCGGTCTCCGATACGCAGTATTTT.